Reported below is one T cell receptor beta chain. Its cognate antigen is unknown. The data stem from a study of T cell responses to AZD1222 COVID-19 vaccine. TCRdb's table, derived via immunoSEQ multiplex PCR, lists solely in-frame clones and lacks some. The sample has around 69,000 clones, more than 70% seen once. The V and J ends lost 6 bases and 2 bases respectively, with 14 bases between them. This CDR3 comprises 15 residues. Germline CDR1 reads LNHDA; CDR2 reads SQIVND (reference sequence). Study-level points and caveats: Nearly half of the spike-specific TCRs reportedly recognize variant regions that carry no mutations. Recipients of two AZD1222 doses showed rising Spike-specific TCR breadth and depth. It should be noted that donors were predominantly white British and more often female, and clonal diversity was possibly underestimated.

The sequencing here drew on peripheral blood, taken on day 0 of AZD1222 vaccination. This clonotype was obtained from an adult in good health. The gene calls are TRBV19 and TRBJ1-5; D is possibly TRBD1 (6 bases). CDR3 DNA: TGTGCCAGTAGCGCTAAAGGGGGGGGCAATCAGCCCCAGCATTTT. Its translation is CASSAKGGGNQPQHF.